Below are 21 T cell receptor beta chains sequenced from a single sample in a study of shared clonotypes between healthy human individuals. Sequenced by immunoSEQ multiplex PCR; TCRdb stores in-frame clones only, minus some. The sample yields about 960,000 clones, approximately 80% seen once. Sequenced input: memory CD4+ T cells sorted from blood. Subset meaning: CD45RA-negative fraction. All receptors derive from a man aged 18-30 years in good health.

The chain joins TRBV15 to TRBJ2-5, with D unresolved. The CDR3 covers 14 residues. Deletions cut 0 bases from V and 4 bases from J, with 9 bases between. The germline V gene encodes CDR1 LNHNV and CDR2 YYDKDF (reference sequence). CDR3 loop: CATSRDRSSETQYF. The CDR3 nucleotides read TGTGCCACCAGCAGAGATAGGAGTTCAGAGACCCAGTACTTC.

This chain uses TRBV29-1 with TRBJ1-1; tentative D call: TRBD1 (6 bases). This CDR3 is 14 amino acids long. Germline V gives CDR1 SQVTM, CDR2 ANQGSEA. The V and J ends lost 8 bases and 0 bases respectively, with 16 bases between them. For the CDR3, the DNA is TGCAGCTCCCGGGAGGGGGGGATGAACACTGAAGCTTTCTTT. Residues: CSSREGGMNTEAFF. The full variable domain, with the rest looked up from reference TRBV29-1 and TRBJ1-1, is SAVISQKPSRDICQRGTSLTIQCQVDSQVTMMFWYRQQPGQSLTLIATANQGSEATYESGFVIDKFPISRPNLTFSTLTVSNMSPEDSSIYLCSSREGGMNTEAFFGQGTRLTVV.

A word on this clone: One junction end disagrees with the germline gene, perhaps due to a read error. The CDR3: CASSLVLVSEQYF. The DNA of the CDR3 is TGTGCTAGCAGCTTAGTTCTGGTTAGCGAGCAGTACTTC. This rearrangement joins TRBV7-7 to TRBJ2-7; D gene unclear. Germline lookup yields CDR1 SSHAT and CDR2 FNYEAQ (reference sequence). CDR3 size: 13 residues.

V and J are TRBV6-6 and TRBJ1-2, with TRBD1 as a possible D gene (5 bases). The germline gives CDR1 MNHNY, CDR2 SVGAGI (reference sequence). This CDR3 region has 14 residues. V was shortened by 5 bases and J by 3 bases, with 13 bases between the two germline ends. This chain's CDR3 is CASSDFGGDYGYTF. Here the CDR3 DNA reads TGTGCCAGCAGTGACTTTGGAGGGGACTATGGCTACACCTTC.

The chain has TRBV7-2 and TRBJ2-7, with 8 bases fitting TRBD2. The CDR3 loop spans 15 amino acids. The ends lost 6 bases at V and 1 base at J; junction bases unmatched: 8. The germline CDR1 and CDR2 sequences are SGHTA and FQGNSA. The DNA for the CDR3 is TGTGCCAGCAGGCTAGGACTAGCTGATTCCTACGAGCAGTACTTC. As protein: CASRLGLADSYEQYF. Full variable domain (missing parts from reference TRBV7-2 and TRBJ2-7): GAGVSQSPSNKVTEKGKDVELRCDPISGHTALYWYRQSLGQGLEFLIYFQGNSAPDKSGLPSDRFSAERTGGSVSTLTIQRTQQEDSAVYLCASRLGLADSYEQYFGPGTRLTVT.

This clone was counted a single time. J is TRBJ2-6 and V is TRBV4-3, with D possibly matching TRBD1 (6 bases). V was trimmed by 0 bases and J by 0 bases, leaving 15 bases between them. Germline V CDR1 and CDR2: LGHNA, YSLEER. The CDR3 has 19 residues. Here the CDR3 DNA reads TGCGCCAGCAGCCAAGATTTAACCGACAGGCCCTCTGGGGCCAACGTCCTGACTTTC. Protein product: CASSQDLTDRPSGANVLTF.

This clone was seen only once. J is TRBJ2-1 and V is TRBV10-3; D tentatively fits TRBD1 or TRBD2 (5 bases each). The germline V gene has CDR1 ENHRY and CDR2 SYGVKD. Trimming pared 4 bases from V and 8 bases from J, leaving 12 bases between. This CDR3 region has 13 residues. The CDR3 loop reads CAISAGTADEQFF. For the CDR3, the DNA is TGTGCCATCAGTGCCGGGACCGCCGATGAGCAGTTCTTC.

As DNA, the CDR3 is TGTGCCAGCAGTTACTCCGGGACAGCAATTTATGGCTACACCTTC. It is translated as CASSYSGTAIYGYTF. The gene calls are TRBV6-5 and TRBJ1-2; 7 bases fit TRBD1. The J segment lost 5 bases and the V segment lost 0 bases, leaving 6 bases of the junction unmatched. The length of the CDR3 is 15 residues. Germline V CDR1 and CDR2: MNHEY, SVGAGI.

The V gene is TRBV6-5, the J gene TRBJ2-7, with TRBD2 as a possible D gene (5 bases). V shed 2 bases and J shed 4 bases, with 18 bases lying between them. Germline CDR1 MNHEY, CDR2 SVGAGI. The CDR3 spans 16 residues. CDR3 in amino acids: CASSYNTGEGGYEQYF. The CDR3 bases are TGTGCCAGCAGTTACAATACCGGTGAAGGCGGGTACGAGCAGTACTTC.

The CDR3 reads CASKGRGPLTYGYTF. DNA of the CDR3: TGTGCCAGCAAAGGCAGGGGCCCCCTCACCTATGGCTACACCTTC. The rearrangement links TRBV2 to TRBJ1-2, with D perhaps TRBD1 (6 bases). There are 15 residues in the CDR3. V was clipped by 7 bases and J by 4 bases, with 19 bases between them. Germline V gene sequence: CDR1 SNHLY, CDR2 FYNNEI. Full variable domain (outside the CDR3, taken from reference TRBV2 and TRBJ1-2): EPEVTQTPSHQVTQMGQEVILRCVPISNHLYFYWYRQILGQKVEFLVSFYNNEISEKSEIFDDQFSVERPDGSNFTLKIRSTKLEDSAMYFCASKGRGPLTYGYTFGSGTRLTVV.

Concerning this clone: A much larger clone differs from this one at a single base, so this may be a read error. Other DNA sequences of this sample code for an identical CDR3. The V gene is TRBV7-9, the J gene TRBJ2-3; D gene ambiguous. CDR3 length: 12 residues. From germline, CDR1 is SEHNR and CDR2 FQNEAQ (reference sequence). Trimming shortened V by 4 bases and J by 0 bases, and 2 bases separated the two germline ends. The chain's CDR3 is CASSSSTDTQYF. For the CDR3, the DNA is TGTGCCAGCAGCTCCAGCACAGATACGCAGTATTTT.

CDR3 nucleotides: TGTGCCTGGCGGGGCGCGGGGACTGAAGCTTTCTTT. It specifies CAWRGAGTEAFF. V and J are TRBV30 and TRBJ1-1, with a possible D match to TRBD1 (5 bases). The V end was cut by 5 bases, the J end by 5 bases, with 12 bases between. The CDR3 consists of 12 residues. Germline CDR1 reads GTSNPN; CDR2 reads SVGIG (reference sequence).

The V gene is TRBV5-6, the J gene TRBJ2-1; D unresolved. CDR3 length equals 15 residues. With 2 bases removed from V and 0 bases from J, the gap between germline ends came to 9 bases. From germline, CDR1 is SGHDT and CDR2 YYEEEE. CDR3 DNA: TGTGCCAGCAGCTTCCCTACGAGCTCCTACAATGAGCAGTTCTTC. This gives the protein CASSFPTSSYNEQFF. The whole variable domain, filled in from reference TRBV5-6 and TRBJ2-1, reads DAGVTQSPTHLIKTRGQQVTLRCSPKSGHDTVSWYQQALGQGPQFIFQYYEEEERQRGNFPDRFSGHQFPNYSSELNVNALLLGDSALYLCASSFPTSSYNEQFFGPGTRLTVL.

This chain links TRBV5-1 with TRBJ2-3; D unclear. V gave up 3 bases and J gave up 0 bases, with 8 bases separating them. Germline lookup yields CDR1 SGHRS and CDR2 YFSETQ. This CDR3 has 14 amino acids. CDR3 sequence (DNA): TGCGCCAGCAGCTCGCAATCTAGCACAGATACGCAGTATTTT. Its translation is CASSSQSSTDTQYF.

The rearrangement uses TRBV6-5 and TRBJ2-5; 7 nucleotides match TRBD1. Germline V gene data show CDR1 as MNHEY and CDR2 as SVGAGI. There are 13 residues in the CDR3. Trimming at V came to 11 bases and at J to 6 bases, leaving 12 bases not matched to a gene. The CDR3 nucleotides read TGTGCCCCACGATATAGGGGGCGGAAGACCCAGTACTTC. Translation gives CAPRYRGRKTQYF.

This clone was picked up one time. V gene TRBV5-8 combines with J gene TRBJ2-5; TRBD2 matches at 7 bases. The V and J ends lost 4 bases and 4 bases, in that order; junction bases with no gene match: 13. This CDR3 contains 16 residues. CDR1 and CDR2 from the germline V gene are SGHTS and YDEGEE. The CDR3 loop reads CASSPGGAGDAETQYF. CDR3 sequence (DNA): TGTGCCAGCAGCCCCGGTGGTGCGGGGGATGCAGAGACCCAGTACTTC.

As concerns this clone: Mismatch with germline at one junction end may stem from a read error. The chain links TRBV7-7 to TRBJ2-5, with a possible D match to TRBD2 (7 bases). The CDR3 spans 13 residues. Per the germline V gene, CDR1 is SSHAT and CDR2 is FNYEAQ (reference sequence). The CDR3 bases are TGTGCTAGCAGCCCGGGGGGCCCTGGAACCCAGTACTTC. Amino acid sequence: CASSPGGPGTQYF.

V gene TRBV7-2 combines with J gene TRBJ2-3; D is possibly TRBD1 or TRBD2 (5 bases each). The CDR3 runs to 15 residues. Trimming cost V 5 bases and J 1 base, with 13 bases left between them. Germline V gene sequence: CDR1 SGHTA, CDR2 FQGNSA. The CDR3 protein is CASSPDPGRTDTQYF. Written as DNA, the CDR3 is TGTGCCAGCAGCCCCGACCCGGGACGCACAGATACGCAGTATTTT.

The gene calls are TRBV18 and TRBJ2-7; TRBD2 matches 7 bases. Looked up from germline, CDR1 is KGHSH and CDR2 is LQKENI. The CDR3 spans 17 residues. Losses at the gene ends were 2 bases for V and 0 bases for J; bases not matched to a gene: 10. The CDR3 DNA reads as TGTGCCAGCTCACCAACTAGGCGCCCGGGGGGCTCCTACGAGCAGTACTTC. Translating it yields CASSPTRRPGGSYEQYF.

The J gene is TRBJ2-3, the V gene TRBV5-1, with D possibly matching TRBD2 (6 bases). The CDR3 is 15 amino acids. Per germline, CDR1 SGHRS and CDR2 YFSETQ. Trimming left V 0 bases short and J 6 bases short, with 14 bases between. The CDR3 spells CASSLVAGIGDTQYF. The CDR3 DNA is TGCGCCAGCAGCTTGGTCGCGGGGATTGGGGATACGCAGTATTTT.

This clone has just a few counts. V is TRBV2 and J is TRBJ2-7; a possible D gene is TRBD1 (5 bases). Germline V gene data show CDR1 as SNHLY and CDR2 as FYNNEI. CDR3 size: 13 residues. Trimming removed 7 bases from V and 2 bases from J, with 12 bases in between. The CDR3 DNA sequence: TGTGCCAGCACCACGGACACAACCTACGAGCAGTACTTC. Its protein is CASTTDTTYEQYF.